A single sample is the source of the 32 T cell receptor beta chains below, sequenced in a study of T cells after posttransplantation cyclophosphamide. The repertoire was sequenced with immunoSEQ multiplex PCR; TCRdb's copy has only in-frame clones and lacks some. The sample holds 7,000 to 8,000 clones; 65% to 90% are singletons and the top ten take around a sixth. A marrow graft followed busulfan-fludarabine conditioning, with cyclophosphamide on days +3 and +4. This sample comprised CD4+ T cells sorted from blood, obtained around 1,100 days after allogeneic stem cell transplant with posttransplant cyclophosphamide. The receptors shown here come from a female patient between 40 and 50 years old who received an allogeneic stem cell transplant from a related donor, was CMV-positive, and had no GVHD. Some T cells may be transferred from the graft donor.

This chain connects TRBV29-1 to TRBJ1-4; the D gene is possibly TRBD1 (6 bases). Germline CDR1 is SQVTM and CDR2 is ANQGSEA. The V and J ends lost 6 bases and 8 bases respectively, with 22 bases between them. The CDR3 totals 15 residues. The CDR3: CSVALTGGFGEKLFF. Here the CDR3 DNA reads TGCAGCGTGGCCCTTACGGGGGGCTTTGGGGAAAAACTGTTTTTT.

The rearrangement joins TRBV7-9 to TRBJ1-4; tentative D call: TRBD1 (6 bases). Looked up from germline, CDR1 is SEHNR and CDR2 is FQNEAQ (reference sequence). There are 14 residues in the CDR3. Between the trimmed V and J ends, which lost 1 base and 4 bases, there was a span of 7 bases. CDR3 sequence: CASSLGQVNEKLFF. CDR3 bases: TGTGCCAGCAGCTTAGGACAGGTTAATGAAAAACTGTTTTTT.

The CDR3 here is CASSLTPRGSTEAFF. The CDR3, as DNA: TGTGCCAGCAGCTTAACCCCCAGGGGAAGCACTGAAGCTTTCTTT. This chain uses TRBV7-2 with TRBJ1-1; weak D call: TRBD1 (6 bases). Germline loops: CDR1 SGHTA, CDR2 FQGNSA. The CDR3 contains 15 residues. The V end lost 2 bases, the J end lost 4 bases, and 14 bases lay between the germline ends.

The chain is built from TRBV7-2 and TRBJ1-6; tentative D call: TRBD1 (6 bases). The CDR3 totals 16 residues. From germline, CDR1 is SGHTA and CDR2 FQGNSA. Trimming cost V 6 bases and J 8 bases, with 20 bases left between them. CDR3 in amino acids: CASSFIQGFAYSPLHF. The DNA for the CDR3 is TGTGCCAGCAGTTTTATACAGGGTTTCGCTTATTCACCCCTCCACTTT.

The V gene is TRBV2, the J gene TRBJ2-2; maybe TRBD2 (5 bases). The CDR3 spans 16 residues. Germline loops: CDR1 SNHLY, CDR2 FYNNEI. The V and J ends lost 6 bases and 5 bases respectively, with 19 bases between them. As DNA, the CDR3 is TGTGCCAGCAGGGCTACACGGGCTGGCGGGACCGGGGAGCTGTTTTTT. Protein sequence: CASRATRAGGTGELFF. Drawing the rest from reference TRBV2 and TRBJ2-2, the complete variable domain is EPEVTQTPSHQVTQMGQEVILRCVPISNHLYFYWYRQILGQKVEFLVSFYNNEISEKSEIFDDQFSVERPDGSNFTLKIRSTKLEDSAMYFCASRATRAGGTGELFFGEGSRLTVL.

The J gene is TRBJ2-5, the V gene TRBV27; 10 bases line up with TRBD1. The CDR3 spans 15 residues. The junction had 10 bases not matched to a gene; V was cut back by 7 bases and J by 5 bases. The germline CDR1 and CDR2 sequences are MNHEY and SMNVEV (reference sequence). The chain's CDR3 is CASTSRQGAMETQYF. Written as DNA, the CDR3 is TGTGCCAGCACCTCCCGACAGGGGGCTATGGAGACCCAGTACTTC.

V and J are TRBV7-3 and TRBJ2-1; 7 bases are shared with TRBD2. Germline V gene lookup returns CDR1 SGHTA and CDR2 FQGTGA. The V gene end was trimmed by 4 bases and the J gene end by 4 bases; junction bases not matched to a gene: 10. The CDR3 spans 16 residues. Here the CDR3 reads CASSSGGGTPYNEQFF. The CDR3 DNA sequence: TGTGCCAGCAGCTCCGGGGGAGGGACCCCTTACAATGAGCAGTTCTTC.

This clone was picked up one time. The chain is built from TRBV6-1 and TRBJ2-2; a weak D match, TRBD2 (5 bases). This CDR3 is built from 14 residues. Germline V lookup: CDR1 MNHNS, CDR2 SASEGT. V gave up 8 bases and J gave up 0 bases, with 10 bases separating them. CDR3 sequence reads: CASGGRSNTGELFF. Here the CDR3 DNA reads TGTGCCAGCGGAGGCAGATCGAACACCGGGGAGCTGTTTTTT.

Concerning this clone itself: At one boundary the junction diverges from the germline segment, which might be a read error. Within the sample, other DNA sequences also encode this same CDR3. The chain carries TRBV25-1 and TRBJ1-6; D gene unclear. This CDR3 contains 16 residues. Germline V gene lookup returns CDR1 MGHDK and CDR2 SYGVNS. CDR3 sequence (DNA): TGTGCCAGCAGTGAAACCTGGGGAGTCGGGAATTCCCCCCTCCACTTT. Its translation is CASSETWGVGNSPLHF.

As regards this clone: One junction end disagrees with the germline gene, perhaps due to a read error. Different DNA sequences within this sample yield the same CDR3. The chain recombines TRBV11-2 with TRBJ1-6; no clear D. The CDR3 covers 16 residues. CDR1 and CDR2 (germline): SGHAT, FQNNGV. In DNA, the CDR3 is TGTGCCAGCAGCTTACGGCCCCCGACTGATAATTCCCCCCTCCACTTT. It translates to CASSLRPPTDNSPLHF.

The chain joins TRBV23-1 to TRBJ1-2; TRBD1 matches at 8 bases. TRBV23-1 is recorded as an ORF, its role being uncertain. The CDR3 sequence is 16 residues long. The V segment lost 6 bases and the J segment 6 bases; nucleotides outside the gene matches: 15. CDR3 amino acids: CASSLLPTGVYDGYTF. The CDR3 nucleotides read TGCGCCAGCAGCCTTTTGCCGACAGGGGTTTATGATGGCTACACCTTC.

This clone showed up just a few times. The rearrangement links TRBV5-1 to TRBJ1-2; 9 bases match TRBD1. V was pared by 0 bases and J by 8 bases, with 8 bases of the junction left unmatched. Germline V lookup: CDR1 SGHRS, CDR2 YFSETQ. The CDR3 runs 15 residues. The CDR3 region has the DNA TGCGCCAGCAGCTTGGTTCCCCGGGGACAGGGAGGCTACACCTTC. Protein sequence: CASSLVPRGQGGYTF. Together with reference TRBV5-1 and TRBJ1-2, the CDR3 gives the full variable domain: KAGVTQTPRYLIKTRGQQVTLSCSPISGHRSVSWYQQTPGQGLQFLFEYFSETQRNKGNFPGRFSGRQFSNSRSEMNVSTLELGDSALYLCASSLVPRGQGGYTFGSGTRLTVV.

A note on this clone: Other DNA sequences from this sample encode an identical CDR3 as well. This chain links TRBV5-6 with TRBJ1-6; 10 nucleotides agree with TRBD1. Germline CDR1 and CDR2: SGHDT and YYEEEE. J gave up 2 bases and V 1 base, and 9 bases lay outside the gene matches. The CDR3 length is 19 residues. CDR3 bases: TGTGCCAGCAGCTTGTGGGGGGACAGGGGAGCGACCTATAATTCACCCCTCCACTTT. Translating it yields CASSLWGDRGATYNSPLHF.

The chain is built from TRBV18 and TRBJ1-2; D gene ambiguous. Between the trimmed V and J ends, which lost 3 bases and 5 bases, there was a span of 13 bases. The germline CDR1 and CDR2 sequences are KGHSH and LQKENI. This CDR3 is built from 14 residues. CDR3 sequence (DNA): TGTGCCAGCTCACCTGGGCGTGGGAGTTATGGCTACACCTTC. The encoded protein is CASSPGRGSYGYTF.

For this clone: Distinct nucleotide sequences in the sample also encode this CDR3. V gene TRBV5-1 combines with J gene TRBJ1-1; 7 bases match TRBD1. CDR1 is SGHRS and CDR2 is YFSETQ in the germline V gene. The CDR3 sequence is 15 residues long. V lost 2 bases, J lost 0 bases, and 4 bases stayed unmatched. This CDR3 reads CASSLNTGVNTEAFF. The CDR3 DNA reads as TGCGCCAGCAGCTTAAATACAGGGGTGAACACTGAAGCTTTCTTT. The full variable domain, completed using reference TRBV5-1 and TRBJ1-1, is KAGVTQTPRYLIKTRGQQVTLSCSPISGHRSVSWYQQTPGQGLQFLFEYFSETQRNKGNFPGRFSGRQFSNSRSEMNVSTLELGDSALYLCASSLNTGVNTEAFFGQGTRLTVV.

The V call is TRBV9, the J call TRBJ2-3, with a weak D call TRBD1 (6 bases). This CDR3 region has 13 residues. Trimming cost V 4 bases and J 6 bases, with 12 bases left between them. Germline V gives CDR1 SGDLS, CDR2 YYNGEE. The CDR3 here is CASSPSRGDTQYF. In DNA, the CDR3 is TGTGCCAGCAGCCCCTCGAGGGGGGATACGCAGTATTTT.

The chain links TRBV10-3 to TRBJ2-7; the D gene is possibly TRBD1 (5 bases). Germline CDR1 reads ENHRY; CDR2 reads SYGVKD. CDR3 length: 13 residues. Trimming took 10 bases from V and 5 from J, leaving 18 bases between them. CDR3 sequence reads: CATSPQRQHEQYF. The CDR3 nucleotides read TGTGCCACTTCGCCCCAGCGACAGCACGAGCAGTACTTC.

The chain joins TRBV5-1 to TRBJ2-2, with D possibly TRBD2 on 7 matching bases. V was clipped by 2 bases and J by 4 bases, with 15 bases between them. The CDR3 runs 16 residues. CDR1 is SGHRS, CDR2 YFSETQ, per germline. The CDR3 nucleotides are TGCGCCAGCAGCTTAATACTAAGGGGGGGCACCGGGGAGCTGTTTTTT. This encodes CASSLILRGGTGELFF.

The table lists this clone with a count of one. The chain couples TRBV29-1 to TRBJ1-1, with D unresolved. The CDR3 has 14 residues. CDR1 SQVTM and CDR2 ANQGSEA come from the germline V gene. Trimming shortened V by 5 bases and J by 0 bases, and 13 bases separated the two germline ends. CDR3 in amino acids: CSVLAQKLNTEAFF. For the CDR3, the DNA is TGCAGCGTTCTCGCCCAGAAATTGAACACTGAAGCTTTCTTT.

CDR3 bases: TGTGCCAGCAGCTCTACAGGGATTGTCCTCACAGATACGCAGTATTTT. Residues: CASSSTGIVLTDTQYF. V usage is TRBV5-5 and J usage is TRBJ2-3; maybe TRBD1 (6 bases). Germline V gene data show CDR1 as SGHKS and CDR2 as YYEKEE (reference sequence). The CDR3 totals 16 residues. Trimming removed 3 bases at V and 2 bases at J, with 16 bases between.

The chain couples TRBV11-2 to TRBJ1-2, with D hard to call. This CDR3 comprises 9 residues. Trimming pared 8 bases from V and 7 bases from J, leaving 5 bases between. Per germline, CDR1 SGHAT and CDR2 FQNNGV. CDR3 loop: CASLPGYTF. The CDR3 region has the DNA TGTGCCAGCCTCCCTGGCTACACCTTC.

The rearrangement links TRBV28 to TRBJ2-3; TRBD2 agrees at 7 bases. Losses at the gene ends were 5 bases for V and 2 bases for J; bases not matched to a gene: 7. The CDR3 length is 15 residues. The germline V gene encodes CDR1 MDHEN and CDR2 SYDVKM. The CDR3 DNA sequence: TGTGCCAGCAGTCCCCCGGGACTATACACAGATACGCAGTATTTT. It codes for CASSPPGLYTDTQYF.

The V and J genes are TRBV15 and TRBJ2-1; 8 bases are a match to TRBD2. V trimming: 0 bases; J trimming: 10 bases; junction bases outside the gene matches: 11. Germline loops: CDR1 LNHNV, CDR2 YYDKDF (reference sequence). The CDR3 is 16 residues long. The DNA for the CDR3 is TGTGCCACCAGCAGAGAAAGGAGCGGGGGCCCTTCCGAGCAGTTCTTC. As protein: CATSRERSGGPSEQFF.

The rearrangement uses TRBV5-8 and TRBJ1-2; 8 nucleotides line up with TRBD1. The CDR3 is 13 amino acids. Germline-derived CDR1 and CDR2 are SGHTS and YDEGEE. V trimming: 3 bases; J trimming: 7 bases; junction bases outside the gene matches: 5. The CDR3 reads CASSWTGLPGYTF. The DNA for the CDR3 is TGTGCCAGCAGCTGGACAGGGCTACCTGGCTACACCTTC. The variable domain in full, completed from reference TRBV5-8 and TRBJ1-2, reads EAGVTQSPTHLIKTRGQQATLRCSPISGHTSVYWYQQALGLGLQFLLWYDEGEERNRGNFPPRFSGRQFPNYSSELNVNALELEDSALYLCASSWTGLPGYTFGSGTRLTVV.

The chain couples TRBV6-6 to TRBJ1-2; D is undetermined. Germline V gene sequence: CDR1 MNHNY, CDR2 SVGAGI (reference sequence). The CDR3 spans 13 residues. The V end was cut by 2 bases, the J end by 9 bases, with 13 bases between. The CDR3 spells CASSYPGEGSYTF. The CDR3 DNA reads as TGTGCCAGCAGTTACCCCGGGGAGGGAAGCTACACCTTC.

V usage is TRBV6-5 and J usage is TRBJ1-6; 8 nucleotides align to TRBD1. This CDR3 is built from 14 residues. The trim removed 5 bases at V and 9 bases at J, leaving 6 bases unmatched. Germline V gives CDR1 MNHEY, CDR2 SVGAGI. The CDR3 here is CASSPDRGGSPLHF. CDR3 sequence (DNA): TGTGCCAGCAGTCCCGACAGGGGTGGTTCACCCCTCCACTTT.

CDR3 loop: CASSPGTGGAEQPQHF. The CDR3 DNA follows: TGTGCCAGCTCACCCGGGACAGGGGGCGCGGAACAGCCCCAGCATTTT. The chain combines TRBV18 with TRBJ1-5, with TRBD1 matching over 12 bases. The trim removed 3 bases at V and 7 bases at J, leaving 7 bases unmatched. The CDR3 sequence is 16 residues long. Per the germline V gene, CDR1 is KGHSH and CDR2 is LQKENI.

CDR3 amino acids: CASRGTLKNTEAFF. CDR3 DNA sequence: TGCGCCAGCAGGGGGACACTTAAGAACACTGAAGCTTTCTTT. The V gene is TRBV4-1, the J gene TRBJ1-1; TRBD1 might be the D (6 bases). Between the trimmed V and J ends, which lost 6 bases and 1 base, there was a span of 12 bases. Germline V gene data show CDR1 as MGHRA and CDR2 as YSYEKL. CDR3 size: 14 residues.

With respect to this clone: The identical CDR3 is also encoded by other nucleotide sequences in the sample. The J gene is TRBJ1-6, the V gene TRBV6-1, with D perhaps matching TRBD1 (6 bases). There are 13 residues in the CDR3. Germline V CDR1 and CDR2: MNHNS, SASEGT. V was trimmed by 5 bases and J by 8 bases, leaving 10 bases between them. CDR3: CASSPGVYSPLHF. The CDR3 bases are TGTGCCAGCAGTCCAGGGGTATATTCACCCCTCCACTTT.

The chain joins TRBV7-2 to TRBJ1-4; 7 bases map to TRBD1. The CDR3 length is 14 residues. V shed 6 bases and J 12 bases; nucleotides not matched to a gene: 13. Germline V gene lookup returns CDR1 SGHTA and CDR2 FQGNSA. The CDR3 reads CASRREGAFGELFF. The DNA for the CDR3 is TGTGCCAGCAGACGTGAGGGGGCCTTTGGGGAACTGTTTTTT. Supplemented by reference TRBV7-2 and TRBJ1-4, the full variable domain reads GAGVSQSPSNKVTEKGKDVELRCDPISGHTALYWYRQSLGQGLEFLIYFQGNSAPDKSGLPSDRFSAERTGGSVSTLTIQRTQQEDSAVYLCASRREGAFGELFFGSGTQLSVL.

This rearrangement joins TRBV5-1 to TRBJ2-1; maybe TRBD2 (6 bases). Germline assignment: CDR1 SGHRS and CDR2 YFSETQ. V was cut by 5 bases and J by 8 bases, with 17 bases left in between. The length of the CDR3 is 14 residues. This CDR3 is CASSPRLGMYEQFF. For the CDR3, the DNA is TGCGCCAGCAGTCCGAGACTAGGAATGTATGAGCAGTTCTTC.

This rearrangement joins TRBV9 to TRBJ2-4, with TRBD2 as a possible D gene (7 bases). This CDR3 has 12 amino acids. V gave up 3 bases and J gave up 9 bases, with 10 bases separating them. The germline V gene has CDR1 SGDLS and CDR2 YYNGEE. DNA for the CDR3: TGTGCCAGCAGCGAGGGGGAGGGCATTCAGTACTTC. Residues: CASSEGEGIQYF.